A selection of T cell receptor beta chains follows, all from one sample in a study of OX40 agonist ivuxolimab in advanced cancers. Assay: immunoSEQ multiplex PCR; the TCRdb copy retains only in-frame clones and omits some. The data contain roughly 80,000 clones, 90% of them singletons. Sequences were derived from CD4+ or CD8+ T cells sorted from blood, sampled in a trial of the OX40 agonist ivuxolimab. These receptors came from an adult with an advanced solid tumor such as melanoma, head and neck, liver or kidney cancer. Both conserved end residues are part of each CDR3. A D gene is named only where the DNA matches it firmly. Clone sizes are given selectively: once, few, many, or a class where the clone is expanded.

TGTGCCAGCAGCTTGGTACAGGGGGCGAAGACTAATGAAAAACTGTTTTTT,CASSLVQGAKTNEKLFF,TRBJ1-4,TRBV5-6,NA,TRBD1
TGTGCCAGCAGCCGATCTAGCGGGACTAGCACAGATACGCAGTATTTT,CASSRSSGTSTDTQYF,TRBJ2-3,TRBV7-6,NA,TRBD2
TGTGCCAGTGGGGTAGCGGGAGGGGAAGAGACCCAGTACTTC,CASGVAGGEETQYF,TRBJ2-5,TRBV2,once,TRBD2
TGTGCCAGCAGCCACCCTCGGGTGGGTGGCTACACCTTC,CASSHPRVGGYTF,TRBJ1-2,TRBV7-2,NA,NA
TGTGCCAGCAGACCCCTCGGGACTCTCCAAGAGACCCAGTACTTC,CASRPLGTLQETQYF,TRBJ2-5,TRBV6-6,NA,NA
TGTGCCAGCTCACCAACCTCGGACCGCTACAATGAGCAGTTCTTC,CASSPTSDRYNEQFF,TRBJ2-1,TRBV18,NA,NA
TGCAGCCTCGGAGGGCCAAGCACAGATACGCAGTATTTT,CSLGGPSTDTQYF,TRBJ2-3,TRBV29-1,NA,NA
TGTGCCAGCATAGGAACTAGCGGGAGATCCGGGGAGCTGTTTTTT,CASIGTSGRSGELFF,TRBJ2-2,TRBV11-3,NA,TRBD2
TGTGCCAGCGGATCGACAGGGAAGTACGAGCAGTACTTC,CASGSTGKYEQYF,TRBJ2-7,TRBV5-6,NA,TRBD1
TGTGCCAGCAGCTTAGATGGGGTTTATGGCTACACCTTC,CASSLDGVYGYTF,TRBJ1-2,TRBV7-2,NA,NA
TGTGCCAGCAGTGAAGTTTACGGAAACACCATATATTTT,CASSEVYGNTIYF,TRBJ1-3,TRBV6-5,NA,NA
TGTGCCAGCGATGGGACAACTAATGAAAAACTGTTTTTT,CASDGTTNEKLFF,TRBJ1-4,TRBV28,NA,NA
TGTGCCAGCAGCTTAGCGGGACGTTGGGCTGAAGCTTTCTTT,CASSLAGRWAEAFF,TRBJ1-1,TRBV7-2,once,NA
TGCGCCAGCAATGAGGCTAGCACAGATACGCAGTATTTT,CASNEASTDTQYF,TRBJ2-3,TRBV5-1,NA,NA
TGTGCCAGCAGCCCATCGGACGGATACAATGAGCAGTTCTTC,CASSPSDGYNEQFF,TRBJ2-1,TRBV5-4,NA,NA
TGTGCCAGCAGTCTCGGGAGGGTAAGCACAGATACGCAGTATTTT,CASSLGRVSTDTQYF,TRBJ2-3,TRBV27,few,TRBD2
TGTGCCACCAGCAGTGGGCTGGTGGGACTGGGGGCGCGGAATGGCTACACCTTC,CATSSGLVGLGARNGYTF,TRBJ1-2,TRBV15,NA,NA
TGCGCCAGCAGCGGTCAGGACCAAGGAGTTTTTCGGGCCAACGTCCTGACTTTC,CASSGQDQGVFRANVLTF,TRBJ2-6,TRBV5-1,NA,NA
TGTGCCAGCAGTTACGAGGGGGAGCTGTTTTTT,CASSYEGELFF,TRBJ2-2,TRBV6-6,NA,NA
TGTGCCAGCCGTGGACGGTACACCGGGGAGCTGTTTTTT,CASRGRYTGELFF,TRBJ2-2,TRBV6-1,NA,NA
TGTGCCAGCAGACCAGCCAAGACTAGCGGGGTATACAATGAGCAGTTCTTC,CASRPAKTSGVYNEQFF,TRBJ2-1,TRBV28,NA,TRBD2
TGTGCCAGCAGCTGGGCTAGCGGGGAGAACTACAATGAGCAGTTCTTC,CASSWASGENYNEQFF,TRBJ2-1,TRBV5-4,NA,TRBD2
TGTGCCAGCAGTTACCCCCAGGGGGAAGGGAAAGAGACCCAGTACTTC,CASSYPQGEGKETQYF,TRBJ2-5,TRBV6-5,NA,TRBD1
TGTGCCAGCAGCCCCCGGACAGGAAGCAATCAGCCCCAGCATTTT,CASSPRTGSNQPQHF,TRBJ1-5,TRBV7-2,NA,TRBD1
TGTGCCAGCGTTCTCGGCGGGACAAATGAGCAGTTCTTC,CASVLGGTNEQFF,TRBJ2-1,TRBV6-5,NA,NA
TGTGCCAGCAGCTTAGTGTCCAGGGGGCGCCAAGATACGCAGTATTTT,CASSLVSRGRQDTQYF,TRBJ2-3,TRBV11-3,NA,TRBD1
TGTGCTAGCAGCCCCCATAAGCAAGAGACCCAGTACTTC,CASSPHKQETQYF,TRBJ2-5,TRBV7-7,NA,NA
TGTGCCAGCAGCTTAGTCGCCGGGGACAATGAGCAGTTCTTC,CASSLVAGDNEQFF,TRBJ2-1,TRBV11-3,NA,NA
TGTGCCAGTAGTGGGGCAGCGGGCAAAACCAAAAACATTCAGTACTTC,CASSGAAGKTKNIQYF,TRBJ2-4,TRBV19,once,NA
TGTGCCAGCAGCCCTCAAGGGTTGACTAATGAAAAACTGTTTTTT,CASSPQGLTNEKLFF,TRBJ1-4,TRBV27,NA,NA
TGTGCCAGCAGCTCGCAGGGGTTATCGGCTTTCTTT,CASSSQGLSAFF,TRBJ1-1,TRBV5-4,once,NA
TGCAGCGTTGTAGAACAACAAAGGGGCATAAGGGACATTCAGTACTTC,CSVVEQQRGIRDIQYF,TRBJ2-4,TRBV29-1,NA,NA
TGTGCCACCCAAAATAGCCTATCGGGTCGGGAGCAGTACTTC,CATQNSLSGREQYF,TRBJ2-7,TRBV6-1,NA,NA
TGCAGTGCTACAGGGGTCAATGAGCAGTTCTTC,CSATGVNEQFF,TRBJ2-1,TRBV20-1,once,NA
TGCGCCAGCCGGAGCACAGACAGATCCTACAATGAGCAGTTCTTC,CASRSTDRSYNEQFF,TRBJ2-1,TRBV5-1,NA,NA
TGTGCCAGCAGCTCGGCCGGGACTAGCGCCTACGAGCAGTACTTC,CASSSAGTSAYEQYF,TRBJ2-7,TRBV7-2,once,TRBD2